One sample yielded the 21 T cell receptor beta chains listed below, sequenced in a study of CD8+ T cells in alopecia areata. TCR sequencing used cDNA made by reverse transcription of extracted RNA. TCRdb's table, derived via immunoSEQ multiplex PCR, lists solely in-frame clones and lacks some. The table shows about 100,000 clones, with roughly 47% occurring only once. The sample's treatment: oral pan-JAK inhibitor, 5-10 mg twice daily. Sequenced here: CD8+ T cells sorted from blood, sampled at week 24, from a patient treated with tofacitinib. The receptor source for this set is a human donor with alopecia areata.

By sample share, this clone is medium-sized. This rearrangement joins TRBV2 to TRBJ2-7; D call uncertain. Germline assignment: CDR1 SNHLY and CDR2 FYNNEI. V was pared by 8 bases and J by 6 bases, with 11 bases between. This CDR3 is 11 amino acids long. CDR3 in amino acids: CASAILGEQYF. CDR3 DNA sequence: TGTGCCAGCGCAATACTTGGCGAGCAGTACTTC. Full variable domain (missing parts from reference TRBV2 and TRBJ2-7): EPEVTQTPSHQVTQMGQEVILRCVPISNHLYFYWYRQILGQKVEFLVSFYNNEISEKSEIFDDQFSVERPDGSNFTLKIRSTKLEDSAMYFCASAILGEQYFGPGTRLTVT.

V is TRBV29-1 and J is TRBJ2-5; 7 bases are a match to TRBD2. This CDR3 contains 14 residues. V shed 4 bases, J shed 5 bases, and the junction held 10 bases outside the gene matches. Per the germline V gene, CDR1 is SQVTM and CDR2 is ANQGSEA. The CDR3 reads CSVVWRGGDETQYF. CDR3 DNA: TGCAGCGTTGTTTGGAGGGGAGGGGACGAGACCCAGTACTTC.

This clone has only a few counts. The rearrangement joins TRBV7-2 to TRBJ2-7; D remains ambiguous. From germline, CDR1 is SGHTA and CDR2 FQGNSA. This CDR3 spans 13 amino acids. V was shortened by 5 bases and J by 6 bases, with 14 bases between the two germline ends. This chain's CDR3 is CASSLIELGEQYF. The DNA for the CDR3 is TGTGCCAGCAGCCTCATTGAATTGGGCGAGCAGTACTTC.

J is TRBJ2-7 and V is TRBV11-2; weak D call: TRBD2 (6 bases). The CDR3 contains 13 residues. V lost 1 base and J lost 3, with 7 bases in between. The germline V gene has CDR1 SGHAT and CDR2 FQNNGV. In nucleotides, the CDR3 is TGTGCCAGCAGCTTAGGCGGGATCTACGAGCAGTACTTC. Residues: CASSLGGIYEQYF.

This chain connects TRBV15 to TRBJ2-1, with 8 bases aligning to TRBD1. With V trimmed by 1 base and J by 9 bases, 11 bases remained unmatched. Germline lookup yields CDR1 LNHNV and CDR2 YYDKDF (reference sequence). The CDR3 covers 16 residues. The CDR3 sequence: CATSRARGPGGIEQFF. The CDR3 DNA sequence: TGTGCCACCAGCAGAGCCCGAGGTCCAGGGGGCATTGAGCAGTTCTTC.

The sample holds a few counts of this clone. The V and J genes are TRBV29-1 and TRBJ2-3; 9 positions agree with TRBD1. The V and J ends lost 6 bases and 5 bases, in that order; junction bases with no gene match: 12. The CDR3 runs 15 residues. Germline assignment: CDR1 SQVTM and CDR2 ANQGSEA. In DNA form, the CDR3 reads TGCAGCGTCGAAACAGGGGGCGGATCACAAGATACGCAGTATTTT. Protein product: CSVETGGGSQDTQYF.

V gene TRBV27 combines with J gene TRBJ2-1, with D uncertain. From germline, CDR1 is MNHEY and CDR2 SMNVEV (reference sequence). The CDR3 spans 14 residues. The ends were cut back, 3 bases at V and 4 bases at J, with 10 bases in the middle. The DNA for the CDR3 is TGTGCCAGCAGTTTGACTGGGCCTTACAATGAGCAGTTCTTC. Its protein is CASSLTGPYNEQFF.

V gene TRBV4-1 combines with J gene TRBJ2-1, with a weak D call TRBD2 (5 bases). The CDR3 is 16 residues long. Per germline, CDR1 MGHRA and CDR2 YSYEKL. The germline V and J ends were trimmed by 3 bases and 7 bases, with 19 bases remaining between them. The DNA of the CDR3 is TGCGCCAGCAGCCAGCGTGCGGGCGTAGAGTGGAATGAGCAGTTCTTC. As protein: CASSQRAGVEWNEQFF.

The chain has TRBV4-1 and TRBJ2-7; tentatively, D is TRBD2 (6 bases). The CDR3 contains 15 residues. V lost 0 bases to trimming and J lost 2 bases, with 11 bases between them. Germline V gene lookup returns CDR1 MGHRA and CDR2 YSYEKL. CDR3 region: CASSQDGGSAYEQYF. The CDR3 nucleotides read TGCGCCAGCAGCCAAGATGGGGGGTCAGCCTACGAGCAGTACTTC.

The V gene is TRBV27, the J gene TRBJ2-1; TRBD2 agrees at 10 bases. V was pared by 0 bases and J by 2 bases, with 1 base of the junction left unmatched. Germline CDR1 and CDR2: MNHEY and SMNVEV (reference sequence). The CDR3 runs to 16 residues. CDR3: CASSLSLAGAYNEQFF. CDR3 bases: TGTGCCAGCAGTTTATCGCTAGCGGGAGCCTACAATGAGCAGTTCTTC.

The rearrangement links TRBV6-1 to TRBJ1-1; D might be TRBD1 (5 bases). Per the germline V gene, CDR1 is MNHNS and CDR2 is SASEGT. The ends were cut back, 5 bases at V and 11 bases at J, with 15 bases in the middle. The length of the CDR3 is 12 residues. CDR3 loop: CASSPGGWDAFF. CDR3 nucleotide sequence: TGTGCCAGCAGTCCCGGGGGGTGGGACGCTTTCTTT.

The V gene is TRBV27, the J gene TRBJ2-1; maybe TRBD2 (6 bases). Trimming removed 7 bases at V and 8 bases at J, with 18 bases between. Germline assignment: CDR1 MNHEY and CDR2 SMNVEV (reference sequence). The CDR3 is made up of 14 amino acids. The CDR3 bases are TGTGCCAGCACCCCTAGCGACGGCGGGGATGAGCAGTTCTTC. Protein product: CASTPSDGGDEQFF.

V gene TRBV5-6 combines with J gene TRBJ2-1; D is ambiguous. Trimming shortened V by 0 bases and J by 7 bases, and 20 bases separated the two germline ends. CDR1 is SGHDT, CDR2 YYEEEE, per germline. The CDR3 length is 17 residues. CDR3 amino acids: CASSLVTVAIGSNEQFF. The DNA of the CDR3 is TGTGCCAGCAGCTTGGTAACCGTGGCTATCGGATCTAATGAGCAGTTCTTC. Combining the CDR3 with reference TRBV5-6 and TRBJ2-1 gives the whole variable domain DAGVTQSPTHLIKTRGQQVTLRCSPKSGHDTVSWYQQALGQGPQFIFQYYEEEERQRGNFPDRFSGHQFPNYSSELNVNALLLGDSALYLCASSLVTVAIGSNEQFFGPGTRLTVL.

The chain employs TRBV25-1 and TRBJ2-3; 12 nucleotides line up with TRBD2. The junction had 2 bases not matched to a gene; V was cut back by 1 base and J by 3 bases. CDR1 MGHDK and CDR2 SYGVNS come from the germline V gene. This CDR3 has 16 residues. This CDR3 is CASSESSGRATDTQYF. The CDR3 DNA is TGTGCCAGCAGTGAATCTAGCGGGAGGGCGACAGATACGCAGTATTTT. Together with reference TRBV25-1 and TRBJ2-3, the CDR3 gives the full variable domain: EADIYQTPRYLVIGTGKKITLECSQTMGHDKMYWYQQDPGMELHLIHYSYGVNSTEKGDLSSESTVSRIRTEHFPLTLESARPSHTSQYLCASSESSGRATDTQYFGPGTRLTVL.

The chain has TRBV19 and TRBJ2-2; D ambiguous. V lost 7 bases to trimming and J lost 0 bases, with 6 bases between them. Germline CDR1 and CDR2: LNHDA and SQIVND (reference sequence). The CDR3 is 13 residues long. The CDR3 spells CASTATNTGELFF. Here the CDR3 DNA reads TGTGCCAGTACGGCCACGAACACCGGGGAGCTGTTTTTT.

The chain joins TRBV11-2 to TRBJ2-7; D possibly corresponds to TRBD1 (5 bases). Germline V lookup: CDR1 SGHAT, CDR2 FQNNGV. This CDR3 has 14 residues. V shed 1 base and J shed 2 bases, with 9 bases lying between them. The CDR3 protein is CASSLGTGTYEQYF. CDR3 bases: TGTGCCAGCAGCTTAGGAACAGGTACCTACGAGCAGTACTTC.

This clone came up a few times. The J gene is TRBJ2-2, the V gene TRBV6-6; D uncertain. This CDR3 comprises 11 residues. V lost 8 bases and J 3 bases, leaving 4 bases between the germline ends. Germline V gene data show CDR1 as MNHNY and CDR2 as SVGAGI (reference sequence). The chain's CDR3 is CASEDTGELFF. DNA of the CDR3: TGTGCCAGCGAGGACACCGGGGAGCTGTTTTTT.

This clone was recorded a few times. The V gene is TRBV7-3, the J gene TRBJ2-2; D is unresolved. Looked up from germline, CDR1 is SGHTA and CDR2 is FQGTGA. The CDR3 has 14 amino acids. Trimming shortened V by 2 bases and J by 4 bases, and 8 bases separated the two germline ends. The CDR3 region is CASSLDQFTGELFF. In DNA form, the CDR3 reads TGTGCCAGCAGCTTAGACCAATTCACCGGGGAGCTGTTTTTT.

Only a few counts were recorded for this clone. The chain joins TRBV2 to TRBJ2-7; D gene unclear. From germline, CDR1 is SNHLY and CDR2 FYNNEI. The CDR3 extends over 10 amino acids. Trimming took 3 bases from V and 3 from J, leaving 0 bases between them. This chain's CDR3 is CASSDYEQYF. The CDR3 coding sequence is TGTGCCAGCAGTGACTACGAGCAGTACTTC.

The chain recombines TRBV4-1 with TRBJ1-1; D gene ambiguous. This CDR3 region has 16 residues. Germline values: CDR1 MGHRA, CDR2 YSYEKL. Trimming took off 0 bases at V and 0 bases at J, with 11 bases between the two ends. The chain's CDR3 is CASSQDAGMVNTEAFF. In DNA form, the CDR3 reads TGCGCCAGCAGCCAAGATGCGGGAATGGTGAACACTGAAGCTTTCTTT.

This clone was counted once. CDR3 bases: TGTGCCAGCAGTTTTGTGGCCAAAGAGACCCAGTACTTC. This translates into CASSFVAKETQYF. V is TRBV28 and J is TRBJ2-5; D remains ambiguous. V dropped 3 bases and J dropped 3 bases, with 8 bases sitting between them. Germline CDR1 MDHEN, CDR2 SYDVKM. The CDR3 has 13 residues.